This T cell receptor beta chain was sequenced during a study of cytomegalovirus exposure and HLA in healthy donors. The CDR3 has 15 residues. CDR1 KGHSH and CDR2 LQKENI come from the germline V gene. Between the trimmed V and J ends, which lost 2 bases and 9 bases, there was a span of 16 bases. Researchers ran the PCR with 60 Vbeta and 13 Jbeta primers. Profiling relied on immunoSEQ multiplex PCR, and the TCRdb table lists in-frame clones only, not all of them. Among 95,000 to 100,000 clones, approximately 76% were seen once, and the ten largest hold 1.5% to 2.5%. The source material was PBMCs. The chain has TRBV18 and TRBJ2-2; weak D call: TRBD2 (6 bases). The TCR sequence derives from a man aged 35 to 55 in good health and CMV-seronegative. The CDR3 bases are TGTGCCAGCTCACCATCGGGGACGGGAGAGCGGGAGCTGTTTTTT. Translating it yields CASSPSGTGERELFF.